This TCR beta chain was sequenced in a study of siplizumab effects on memory and regulatory T cells (dated by TCRdb to about 2019). The study in broad terms: The study looked at the effect of siplizumab, an anti-CD2 antibody, on alloreactive T-cell subsets in allogeneic mixed lymphocyte reactions made from human PBMCs. General study outcomes and caveats: The cumulative frequency of alloreactive sequences traceable to unstimulated CD4+ memory T cells was significantly reduced by siplizumab. About 80-97% of proliferating CD4+ or CD8+ clones could not be given a naive or memory phenotype. Because sequences at frequencies below about 10^-5 were poorly captured, only a minor fraction of alloreactive clones could be mapped back to unstimulated subsets. Unstimulated naive T cells appeared more diverse than memory T cells, and naive cells seemed to contribute substantially to the alloresponse. No functional confirmation was obtained for the suppressive function of proliferating Tregs from siplizumab cultures. Among mappable alloreactive CD4+ clones, an average Treg-derived fraction of over 60% was observed with siplizumab, compared with around 28% in control reactions.

Library prep was done by the immunoSEQ multiplex PCR assay. Each sample had about 10^5 TCR templates assayed by the deep sequencing platform. Genomic DNA extracted from sorted T cells was used for TCRbeta CDR3 sequencing. The published analysis was carried out like this. The R programming language was used for clonal analysis of the TCRbeta CDR3 data. Comparing unstimulated samples against CFSE-low samples taken after the reaction was how alloreactive CD4+ and CD8+ clones were defined. Regulatory or non-regulatory origin was assigned to alloreactive CD4+ clones by matching of sequences to sorted unstimulated Treg and non-Treg repertoires. This is the immuneACCESS table as TCRdb keeps it, with only in-frame sequences that have V and J called. A part of the clones is gone; compared with another copy, unresolved V genes explain less than half, and the rest is unexplained. D and trimming come from the DNA, and the V and J calls and clone size come from that table. The sample table shows under 100,000 clones, and about 93% are seen once. The biggest ten clones account for approximately 1.5% of the sample.

Remarks on this clone: There is no known antigen for this receptor. Base-call qualities are not available, and no considerably larger clone is one nucleotide away.

Sorted unstimulated T cells, along with proliferating T cells recovered from mixed lymphocyte reactions, underwent TCRbeta CDR3 sequencing. Fresh whole blood from about eleven HLA-typed healthy donors served as the source for isolating PBMCs. Unstimulated CD4+ non-regulatory T cells were FACS-sorted to map the origin of alloreactive clones. Via the germline V gene, CDR1 is KGHSH and CDR2 LQKENI. A distance of 10 bases separates the germline ends of V and J, which lose 4 bases and 1 base respectively. There are 14 amino acids in the CDR3, from cysteine to phenylalanine inclusive. The sequence is cut down to CDR3 DNA, 42 bases in frame from base 1.

The rearranged chain carries TRBV18 and TRBJ1-2; there is no confident call for the D gene. The TCR originated in a human donor in good health. The sample was non-Treg CD4+ T cells sorted from blood. This sample's cell subset or site label indicates: FACS-sorted unstimulated CD4+ non-regulatory T cells. The DNA sequence is TGTGCCAGCTCACAGGACGGGCTTAACTATGGCTACACCTTC. Its product reads: CASSQDGLNYGYTF.